The clone carrying this T cell receptor beta chain came up many times. The data stem from a study of response to subunit inactivated influenza vaccine. One entry per CDR3 protein results from TCRdb running MiXCR on the RT-PCR reads. In the table there are some 150,000 distinct CDR3 sequences, approximately 12% of which are singletons. Germline CDR1 is SGHRS and CDR2 is YFSETQ. Trimming took 0 bases from V and 0 from J, leaving 11 bases between them. This CDR3 spans 16 amino acids. These data are also associated with another study on T cells expressing NK-cell markers. From that second work: Generation of TCR beta cDNA was performed by 5'RACE template switching incorporating UMIs. Investigators obtained TCR beta repertoires from sorted CD3+CD56+NKG2C+, CD3+CD56+NKG2C- and CD3+CD56-NKG2C+ T cells. Seven of the eight sequenced donors were HCMV-seropositive; one was seronegative.

This sequence joins TRBV5-1 and TRBJ2-3; the D gene is possibly TRBD2 (6 bases). The TCR was taken from a man in his forties or fifties who received an inactivated influenza vaccine. Sequenced here: CD8+ T cells sorted from PBMCs, sampled 11 to 12 days after vaccination. The CDR3 nucleotides are TGCGCCAGCAGCTTGGCCAGCGGGTGGAGCACAGATACGCAGTATTTT. Protein sequence: CASSLASGWSTDTQYF.